The 32 T cell receptor beta chains reported below all come from one sample, sequenced in a study of T-cell reconstitution after alpha-beta-depleted transplantation in children. Unique molecular identifiers were used to barcode this TCRbeta library. TCRdb itself ran the PCR reads through MiXCR, one entry per CDR3 protein. This repertoire shows roughly 500,000 distinct CDR3 sequences, about 16% found once; its top ten account for around 3.3%. Sequenced material: PBMCs from the stem cell graft donor, taken from the stem cell graft. These TCRs come from a human donor who donated a stem cell graft to a child with acute lymphoblastic leukemia.

This clonotype was picked up a small number of times. The rearrangement links TRBV4-1 to TRBJ2-2; D perhaps matches TRBD2 (5 bases). The V and J ends lost 1 base and 2 bases respectively, with 11 bases between them. Germline lookup yields CDR1 MGHRA and CDR2 YSYEKL. The CDR3 contains 16 residues. The CDR3 DNA reads as TGCGCCAGCAGCCAAGTTGGTAGCGCAAACACCGGGGAGCTGTTTTTT. This translates into CASSQVGSANTGELFF.

V usage is TRBV29-1 and J usage is TRBJ1-1; no clear D gene. Trimming left V 4 bases short and J 0 bases short, with 6 bases between. In germline, CDR1 is SQVTM, CDR2 ANQGSEA. The CDR3 covers 12 residues. CDR3 coding DNA: TGCAGCGTTGTAGACATGAACACTGAAGCTTTCTTT. Encoded protein: CSVVDMNTEAFF.

The rearrangement joins TRBV7-6 to TRBJ2-1; 9 nucleotides agree with TRBD1. The CDR3 consists of 18 residues. Unmatched junction bases numbered 11, after V lost 1 base and J lost 4 bases. Germline V gene lookup returns CDR1 SGHVS and CDR2 FNYEAQ. The CDR3 bases are TGTGCCAGCAGCTTAGAGAGTCAGGGACAGGGTAGATACAATGAGCAGTTCTTC. Translating gives CASSLESQGQGRYNEQFF.

The gene calls are TRBV7-3 and TRBJ2-1, with 7 nucleotides matching TRBD1. Germline trimming cut 5 bases from V and 1 base from J; bases unmatched to any gene: 8. Germline assignment: CDR1 SGHTA and CDR2 FQGTGA. The CDR3 spans 16 residues. CDR3 nucleotide sequence: TGTGCCAGCAGCGTCACAGGGGTAGGGTCCTACAATGAGCAGTTCTTC. This gives the protein CASSVTGVGSYNEQFF.

In its sample, this clonotype was seen a few times. The chain couples TRBV5-1 to TRBJ2-7, with TRBD2 matching 11 bases. Germline trimming cut 1 base from V and 5 bases from J; bases unmatched to any gene: 5. This CDR3 comprises 15 residues. Germline CDR1 reads SGHRS; CDR2 reads YFSETQ. The CDR3 nucleotides are TGCGCCAGCAGCTTGACTAGCGGGAGTACCAACGAGCAGTACTTC. The encoded protein is CASSLTSGSTNEQYF.

CDR3 in amino acids: CATSREGRTYYNEQFF. CDR3 bases: TGTGCCACCAGCAGAGAGGGGCGGACCTACTACAATGAGCAGTTCTTC. The V call is TRBV15, the J call TRBJ2-1; D is possibly TRBD1 (5 bases). Germline values: CDR1 LNHNV, CDR2 YYDKDF (reference sequence). This CDR3 is built from 16 residues. Trimming pared 0 bases from V and 3 bases from J, leaving 12 bases between.

V usage is TRBV5-5 and J usage is TRBJ2-7; TRBD1 aligns across 8 bases. After removal of 2 bases from V and 2 bases from J, the junction contained 3 bases not matched to a gene. The CDR3 runs 14 residues. The germline CDR1 and CDR2 sequences are SGHKS and YYEKEE (reference sequence). CDR3 nucleotides: TGTGCCAGCAGCTTTGAGACAGGGGCCTACGAGCAGTACTTC. Translation: CASSFETGAYEQYF. The full variable domain, completed using reference TRBV5-5 and TRBJ2-7, is DAGVTQSPTHLIKTRGQQVTLRCSPISGHKSVSWYQQVLGQGPQFIFQYYEKEERGRGNFPDRFSARQFPNYSSELNVNALLLGDSALYLCASSFETGAYEQYFGPGTRLTVT.

V is TRBV5-1 and J is TRBJ2-1, with 11 bases lining up with TRBD2. The CDR3 is 16 amino acids. Germline lookup yields CDR1 SGHRS and CDR2 YFSETQ. After removal of 4 bases from V and 6 bases from J, the junction contained 9 bases not matched to a gene. The CDR3 sequence: CASSPAVLAGVNEQFF. As DNA, the CDR3 is TGCGCCAGCAGCCCGGCGGTACTAGCGGGAGTCAATGAGCAGTTCTTC.

J is TRBJ2-4 and V is TRBV6-5, with TRBD2 identical over 11 bases. J was trimmed by 11 bases and V by 5 bases; bases with no gene match: 5. Per germline, CDR1 MNHEY and CDR2 SVGAGI. The length of the CDR3 is 13 residues. DNA of the CDR3: TGTGCCAGCAGTCACCTAGCGGGAGGTGTTCAGTACTTC. This translates into CASSHLAGGVQYF.

The chain has TRBV7-3 and TRBJ2-5; D possibly corresponds to TRBD2 (7 bases). The ends were cut back, 1 base at V and 5 bases at J, with 20 bases in the middle. The germline gives CDR1 SGHTA, CDR2 FQGTGA. CDR3 length: 17 residues. CDR3 coding DNA: TGTGCCAGCAGCTTAAACGCCCGGGCGGGGGCGCGGGAGACCCAGTACTTC. It is translated as CASSLNARAGARETQYF.

The chain employs TRBV7-2 and TRBJ2-1; maybe TRBD2 (5 bases). Germline CDR1 SGHTA, CDR2 FQGNSA. Trimming removed 1 base at V and 9 bases at J, with 13 bases between. The CDR3 is 14 residues long. DNA for the CDR3: TGTGCCAGCAGCTTAGAACTAGTGTCCCCTGAGCAGTTCTTC. It is translated as CASSLELVSPEQFF.

There are a few counts of this clonotype. V usage is TRBV2 and J usage is TRBJ2-6; tentatively, D is TRBD1 (5 bases). Germline loops: CDR1 SNHLY, CDR2 FYNNEI. Trimming removed 3 bases at V and 2 bases at J, with 8 bases between. This CDR3 contains 15 residues. The CDR3 nucleotides are TGTGCCAGCAGTGACCTCAGGGCTGGGGCCAACGTCCTGACTTTC. Translation: CASSDLRAGANVLTF.

The chain employs TRBV25-1 and TRBJ2-1; D unclear. V lost 3 bases, J lost 6 bases, and 9 bases lay in between. Germline V gene sequence: CDR1 MGHDK, CDR2 SYGVNS. The CDR3 sequence is 13 residues long. The CDR3 coding sequence is TGTGCCAGCAGTGATCGGGCAAGCAATGAGCAGTTCTTC. Translated, it gives CASSDRASNEQFF.

This clonotype has just a few counts. DNA of the CDR3: TGTGCCAGCAGTTTCAGGAGCACAGATACGCAGTATTTT. Protein product: CASSFRSTDTQYF. The chain joins TRBV28 to TRBJ2-3; no firm D call. Germline CDR1 is MDHEN and CDR2 is SYDVKM. V was trimmed by 3 bases and J by 0 bases, leaving 4 bases between them. The CDR3 has 13 amino acids.

This rearrangement joins TRBV5-1 to TRBJ2-1; a possible D gene is TRBD2 (5 bases). Germline assignment: CDR1 SGHRS and CDR2 YFSETQ. Trimming took 1 base from V and 9 from J, leaving 17 bases between them. This CDR3 spans 15 amino acids. CDR3 nucleotides: TGCGCCAGCAGCTTGCTAGCCCTAGAGTTTAGTGAGCAGTTCTTC. It translates to CASSLLALEFSEQFF.

There are a few counts of this clonotype. This chain joins TRBV7-9 and TRBJ2-5; tentatively, D is TRBD2 (5 bases). CDR1 SEHNR and CDR2 FQNEAQ come from the germline V gene (reference sequence). This CDR3 region has 13 residues. V was trimmed by 2 bases and J by 5 bases, leaving 9 bases between them. The CDR3 protein is CASSLIGEETQYF. CDR3 nucleotide sequence: TGTGCCAGCAGCTTAATCGGGGAGGAGACCCAGTACTTC.

This clonotype was observed a few times. The V and J genes are TRBV29-1 and TRBJ2-3; 11 bases map to TRBD2. The CDR3 has 18 amino acids. Losses at the gene ends were 1 base for V and 2 bases for J; bases not matched to a gene: 11. Per the germline V gene, CDR1 is SQVTM and CDR2 is ANQGSEA. CDR3 sequence reads: CSVEGTLAGGYFTDTQYF. Written as DNA, the CDR3 is TGCAGCGTTGAAGGAACTCTAGCGGGAGGATACTTCACAGATACGCAGTATTTT.

This clonotype was observed a few times. The V and J genes are TRBV27 and TRBJ2-7; tentatively, D is TRBD2 (5 bases). The germline V gene encodes CDR1 MNHEY and CDR2 SMNVEV (reference sequence). Trimming took off 7 bases at V and 2 bases at J, with 12 bases between the two ends. The CDR3 has 13 amino acids. DNA for the CDR3: TGTGCCAGCATGGAGGCCCTAACCTACGAGCAGTACTTC. Protein product: CASMEALTYEQYF.

This clonotype was found a few times. The chain is built from TRBV6-7 and TRBJ1-5; D remains ambiguous. TRBV6-7 is classed as an ORF, of uncertain function. This CDR3 has 15 residues. V shed 6 bases and J shed 2 bases, with 14 bases lying between them. The CDR3 DNA sequence: TGTGCCAGCAGGAAACGGAGGGCGGGCAATCAGCCCCAGCATTTT. Translation gives CASRKRRAGNQPQHF.

This chain connects TRBV3-1 to TRBJ2-1; TRBD2 aligns across 7 bases. The trim removed 1 base at V and 3 bases at J, leaving 12 bases unmatched. Per germline, CDR1 LGHDT and CDR2 YNNKEL (reference sequence). This CDR3 is built from 18 residues. Here the CDR3 DNA reads TGTGCCAGCAGCCAAGGGTCATACGGGAGGCACCACTACAATGAGCAGTTCTTC. It is translated as CASSQGSYGRHHYNEQFF.

The gene calls are TRBV7-9 and TRBJ1-5; D is uncertain. The CDR3 loop spans 17 amino acids. V was pared by 0 bases and J by 0 bases, with 12 bases between. CDR1 SEHNR and CDR2 FQNEAQ come from the germline V gene (reference sequence). CDR3 protein: CASSLAGRSYSNQPQHF. The CDR3 region has the DNA TGTGCCAGCAGCTTAGCGGGCAGATCCTATAGCAATCAGCCCCAGCATTTT. The complete variable domain, with remaining parts taken from reference TRBV7-9 and TRBJ1-5, reads DTGVSQNPRHKITKRGQNVTFRCDPISEHNRLYWYRQTLGQGPEFLTYFQNEAQLEKSRLLSDRFSAERPKGSFSTLEIQRTEQGDSAMYLCASSLAGRSYSNQPQHFGDGTRLSIL.

This clonotype was seen only a few times. This chain joins TRBV29-1 and TRBJ2-1; 9 bases agree with TRBD1. The CDR3 has 15 amino acids. Germline assignment: CDR1 SQVTM and CDR2 ANQGSEA. Trimming removed 7 bases from V and 9 bases from J; junction bases left unmatched: 16. The CDR3 DNA reads as TGCAGCGCTGAGGGCCGGGACAGGGATGACGGTGAGCAGTTCTTC. It yields the protein CSAEGRDRDDGEQFF.

V gene TRBV5-6 combines with J gene TRBJ2-5; 10 bases line up with TRBD1. CDR3 size: 13 residues. The germline V gene has CDR1 SGHDT and CDR2 YYEEEE. V trimming: 7 bases; J trimming: 4 bases; junction bases outside the gene matches: 4. CDR3 residues: CASLDRGRETQYF. CDR3 in DNA: TGTGCCAGCCTCGACAGGGGGCGAGAGACCCAGTACTTC.

This clonotype occurred a few times. The chain is built from TRBV4-2 and TRBJ2-7; 8 bases agree with TRBD2. Trimming at V came to 10 bases and at J to 0 bases, leaving 5 bases not matched to a gene. Germline V gene data show CDR1 as LGHNA and CDR2 as YNFKEQ. CDR3 length: 13 residues. CDR3: CATRGGSSYEQYF. DNA for the CDR3: TGTGCCACCCGCGGGGGGAGCTCCTACGAGCAGTACTTC.

This chain connects TRBV7-9 to TRBJ2-2; D is possibly TRBD2 (5 bases). The V and J ends lost 1 base and 4 bases respectively, with 13 bases between them. Per germline, CDR1 SEHNR and CDR2 FQNEAQ (reference sequence). The CDR3 has 16 amino acids. Here the CDR3 DNA reads TGTGCCAGCAGCTTAGGTGGAGGCGGTACCACCGGGGAGCTGTTTTTT. Amino acids: CASSLGGGGTTGELFF.

The chain joins TRBV9 to TRBJ1-1; D is possibly TRBD1 (6 bases). Germline CDR1 SGDLS, CDR2 YYNGEE. Trimming pared 4 bases from V and 3 bases from J, leaving 16 bases between. The CDR3 covers 15 residues. CDR3 nucleotides: TGTGCCAGCAGCTTCTTTGGGGGCGCGGACACTGAAGCTTTCTTT. As protein: CASSFFGGADTEAFF.

J is TRBJ1-2 and V is TRBV3-1; D is perhaps TRBD1 (6 bases). The germline CDR1 and CDR2 sequences are LGHDT and YNNKEL (reference sequence). Trimming cost V 11 bases and J 4 bases, with 23 bases left between them. The CDR3 covers 15 residues. This CDR3 reads CAFCSPPETGYGYTF. CDR3 coding DNA: TGTGCCTTCTGTTCCCCCCCAGAGACAGGCTATGGCTACACCTTC.

This clonotype was counted between two and nine times. This chain joins TRBV20-1 and TRBJ1-3, with D possibly matching TRBD1 (5 bases). The CDR3 has 18 amino acids. Trimming stripped 2 bases from V and 1 base from J, with 21 bases between. Germline V gives CDR1 DFQATT, CDR2 SNEGSKA (reference sequence). CDR3 in DNA: TGCAGTGCTAGATCGCCGGGACCTCAGAAACCATCTGGAAACACCATATATTTT. It specifies CSARSPGPQKPSGNTIYF.

The chain carries TRBV7-9 and TRBJ1-1, with D perhaps TRBD1 (5 bases). CDR1 is SEHNR and CDR2 is FQNEAQ in the germline V gene (reference sequence). The CDR3 consists of 10 residues. Deletions cut 3 bases from V and 11 bases from J, with 7 bases between. The CDR3 spells CASSFRDAFF. The CDR3 DNA reads TGTGCCAGCAGCTTTAGGGACGCTTTCTTT. Drawing the rest from reference TRBV7-9 and TRBJ1-1, the complete variable domain is DTGVSQNPRHKITKRGQNVTFRCDPISEHNRLYWYRQTLGQGPEFLTYFQNEAQLEKSRLLSDRFSAERPKGSFSTLEIQRTEQGDSAMYLCASSFRDAFFGQGTRLTVV.

The rearrangement links TRBV5-5 to TRBJ1-5, with a possible D match to TRBD1 (5 bases). The V gene lost 0 bases and the J gene lost 7 bases, with 8 bases spanning the gap. The CDR3 sequence is 13 residues long. CDR1 SGHKS and CDR2 YYEKEE come from the germline V gene (reference sequence). CDR3: CASSLEWGQPQHF. CDR3 sequence (DNA): TGTGCCAGCAGCTTGGAATGGGGCCAGCCCCAGCATTTT.

This clonotype was observed a few times. This sequence joins TRBV20-1 and TRBJ1-1, with 9 bases fitting TRBD1. Germline CDR1 DFQATT, CDR2 SNEGSKA (reference sequence). Germline trimming cut 3 bases from V and 5 bases from J; bases unmatched to any gene: 4. This CDR3 region has 13 residues. The CDR3 loop reads CSARDRGETEAFF. The CDR3 DNA follows: TGCAGTGCTAGGGACAGGGGAGAGACTGAAGCTTTCTTT.

This CDR3 reads CASSELAGGPGEQYF. The CDR3 coding sequence is TGCGCCAGCAGCGAACTAGCGGGAGGGCCGGGGGAGCAGTACTTC. V is TRBV5-1 and J is TRBJ2-7; 13 bases match TRBD2. Per germline, CDR1 SGHRS and CDR2 YFSETQ. Trimming cost V 4 bases and J 7 bases; bases outside gene matches: 8. The CDR3 is 15 residues long.